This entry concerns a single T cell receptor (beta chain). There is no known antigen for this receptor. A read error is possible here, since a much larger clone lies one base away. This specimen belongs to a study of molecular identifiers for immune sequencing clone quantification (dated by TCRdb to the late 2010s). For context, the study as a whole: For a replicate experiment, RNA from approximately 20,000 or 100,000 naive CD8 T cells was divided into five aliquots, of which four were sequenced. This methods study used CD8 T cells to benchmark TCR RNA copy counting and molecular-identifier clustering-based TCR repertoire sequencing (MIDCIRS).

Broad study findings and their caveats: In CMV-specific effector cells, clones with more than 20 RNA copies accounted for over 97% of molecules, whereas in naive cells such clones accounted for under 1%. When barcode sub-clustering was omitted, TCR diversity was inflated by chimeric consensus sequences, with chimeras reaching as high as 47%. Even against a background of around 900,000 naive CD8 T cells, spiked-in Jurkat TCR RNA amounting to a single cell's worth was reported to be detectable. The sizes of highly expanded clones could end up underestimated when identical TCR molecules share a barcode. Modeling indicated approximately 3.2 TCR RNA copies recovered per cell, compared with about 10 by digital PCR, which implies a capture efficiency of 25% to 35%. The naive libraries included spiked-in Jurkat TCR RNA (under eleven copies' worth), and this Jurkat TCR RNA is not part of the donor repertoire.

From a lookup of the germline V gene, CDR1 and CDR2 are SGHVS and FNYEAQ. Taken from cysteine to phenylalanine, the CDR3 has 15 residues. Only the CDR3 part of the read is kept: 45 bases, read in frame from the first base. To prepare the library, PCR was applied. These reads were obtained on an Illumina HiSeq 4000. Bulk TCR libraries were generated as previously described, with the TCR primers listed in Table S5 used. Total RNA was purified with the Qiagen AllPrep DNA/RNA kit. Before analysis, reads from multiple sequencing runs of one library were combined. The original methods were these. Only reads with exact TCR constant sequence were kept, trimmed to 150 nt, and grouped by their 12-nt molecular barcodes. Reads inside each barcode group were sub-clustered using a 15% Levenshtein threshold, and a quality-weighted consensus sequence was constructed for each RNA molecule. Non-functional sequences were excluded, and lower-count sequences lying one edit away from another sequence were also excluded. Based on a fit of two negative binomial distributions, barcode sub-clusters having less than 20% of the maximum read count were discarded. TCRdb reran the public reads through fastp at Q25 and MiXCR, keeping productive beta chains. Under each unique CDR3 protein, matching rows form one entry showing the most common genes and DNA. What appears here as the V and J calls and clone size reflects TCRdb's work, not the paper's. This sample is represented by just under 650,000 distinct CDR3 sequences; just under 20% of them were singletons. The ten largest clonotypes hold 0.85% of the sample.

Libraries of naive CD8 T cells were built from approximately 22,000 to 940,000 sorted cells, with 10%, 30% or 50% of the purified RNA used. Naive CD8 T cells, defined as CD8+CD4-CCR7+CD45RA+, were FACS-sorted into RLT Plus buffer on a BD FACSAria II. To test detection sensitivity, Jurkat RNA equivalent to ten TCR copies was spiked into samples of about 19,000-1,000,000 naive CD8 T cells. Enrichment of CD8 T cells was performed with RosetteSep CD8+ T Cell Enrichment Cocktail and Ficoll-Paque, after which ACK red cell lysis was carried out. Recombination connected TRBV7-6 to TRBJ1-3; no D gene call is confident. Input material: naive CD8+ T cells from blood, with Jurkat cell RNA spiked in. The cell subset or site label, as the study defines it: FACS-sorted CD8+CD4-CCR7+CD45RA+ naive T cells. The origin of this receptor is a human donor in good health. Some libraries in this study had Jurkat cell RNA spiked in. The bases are TGTGCCAGCAGCCAACCGACGGAGTCTGGAAACACCACATATTTT. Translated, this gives CASSQPTESGNTTYF. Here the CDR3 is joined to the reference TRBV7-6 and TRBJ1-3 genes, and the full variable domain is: GAGVSQSPRYKVTKRGQDVALRCDPISGHVSLYWYRQALGQGPEFLTYFNYEAQQDKSGLPNDRFSAERPEGSISTLTIQRTEQRDSAMYRCASSQPTESGNTTYFGEGSWLTVV.